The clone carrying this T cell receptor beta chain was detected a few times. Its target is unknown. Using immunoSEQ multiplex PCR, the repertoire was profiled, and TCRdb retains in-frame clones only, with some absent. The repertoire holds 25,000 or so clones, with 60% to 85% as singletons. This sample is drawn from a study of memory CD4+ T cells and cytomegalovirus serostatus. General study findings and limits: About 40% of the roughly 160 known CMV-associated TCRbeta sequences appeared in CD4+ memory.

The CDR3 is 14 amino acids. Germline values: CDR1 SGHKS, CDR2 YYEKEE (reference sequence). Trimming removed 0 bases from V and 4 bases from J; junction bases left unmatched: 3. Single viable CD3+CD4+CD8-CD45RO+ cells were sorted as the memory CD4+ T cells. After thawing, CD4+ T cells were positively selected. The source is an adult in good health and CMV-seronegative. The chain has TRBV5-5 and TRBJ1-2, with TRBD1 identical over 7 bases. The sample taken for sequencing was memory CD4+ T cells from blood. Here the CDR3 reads CASSLGGQTYGYTF. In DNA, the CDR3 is TGTGCCAGCAGCTTGGGGGGACAGACCTATGGCTACACCTTC.